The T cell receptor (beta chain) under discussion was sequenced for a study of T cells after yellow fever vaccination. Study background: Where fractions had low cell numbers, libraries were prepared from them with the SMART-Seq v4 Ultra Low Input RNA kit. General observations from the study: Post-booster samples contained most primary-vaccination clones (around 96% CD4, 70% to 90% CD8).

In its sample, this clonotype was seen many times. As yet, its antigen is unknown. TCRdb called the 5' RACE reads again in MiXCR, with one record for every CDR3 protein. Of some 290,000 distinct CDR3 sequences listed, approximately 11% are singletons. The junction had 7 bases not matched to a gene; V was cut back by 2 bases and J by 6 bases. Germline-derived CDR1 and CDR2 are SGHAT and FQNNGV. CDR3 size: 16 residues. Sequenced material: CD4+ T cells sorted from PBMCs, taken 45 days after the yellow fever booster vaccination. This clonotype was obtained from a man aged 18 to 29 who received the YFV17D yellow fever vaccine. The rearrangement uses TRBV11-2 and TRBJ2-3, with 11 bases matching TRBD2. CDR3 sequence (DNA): TGTGCCAGCAGCTTAAGGTGGACTAGCGGGCGGGATACGCAGTATTTT. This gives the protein CASSLRWTSGRDTQYF.